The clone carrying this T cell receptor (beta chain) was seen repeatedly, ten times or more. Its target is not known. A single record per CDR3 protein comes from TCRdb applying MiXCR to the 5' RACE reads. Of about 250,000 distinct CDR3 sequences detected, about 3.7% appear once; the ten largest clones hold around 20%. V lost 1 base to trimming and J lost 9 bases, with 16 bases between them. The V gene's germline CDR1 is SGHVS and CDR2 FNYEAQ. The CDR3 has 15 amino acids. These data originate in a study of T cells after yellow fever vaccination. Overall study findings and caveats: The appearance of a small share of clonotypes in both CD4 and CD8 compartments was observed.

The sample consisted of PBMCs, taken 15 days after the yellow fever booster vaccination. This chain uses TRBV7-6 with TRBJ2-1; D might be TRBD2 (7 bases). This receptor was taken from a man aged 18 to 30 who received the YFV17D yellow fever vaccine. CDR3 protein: CASSLEWGGRGEQFF. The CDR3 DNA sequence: TGTGCCAGCAGCTTAGAGTGGGGGGGCCGAGGTGAGCAGTTCTTC. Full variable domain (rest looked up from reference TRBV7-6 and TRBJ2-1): GAGVSQSPRYKVTKRGQDVALRCDPISGHVSLYWYRQALGQGPEFLTYFNYEAQQDKSGLPNDRFSAERPEGSISTLTIQRTEQRDSAMYRCASSLEWGGRGEQFFGPGTRLTVL.